These T cell receptor beta chains were read from a single sample in a study of cytomegalovirus exposure and HLA in healthy donors. TCRdb's copy holds only in-frame clones and misses some; the assay was immunoSEQ multiplex PCR. The sample has 110,000 to 150,000 clones, about four fifths seen once. Sequencing was done on a sample of PBMCs. The receptors here all came from a woman in her thirties or forties in good health and CMV-seropositive. Each CDR3 is given with its conserved first and last residue. Fields, in order: clone size, J gene, D gene, V gene, CDR3 protein, CDR3 DNA. A D gene is named only where the DNA matches it firmly. Rows give clone size only sometimes, using once, few, many, or a class for an expanded clone.

.,TRBJ2-2,.,TRBV27,CASSTIGTGELFF,TGTGCCAGCAGTACTATAGGCACCGGGGAGCTGTTTTTT
.,TRBJ1-6,.,TRBV19,CASSIQEAYNSPLHF,TGTGCCAGTAGTATCCAGGAGGCCTATAATTCACCCCTCCACTTT
.,TRBJ2-5,TRBD1,TRBV5-4,CASSLGGTGEKTQYF,TGTGCCAGCAGCTTGGGGGGGACAGGGGAGAAGACCCAGTACTTC
.,TRBJ2-7,.,TRBV7-2,CASSLKQTSYEQYF,TGTGCCAGCAGCTTAAAACAGACATCCTACGAGCAGTACTTC
.,TRBJ2-7,TRBD2,TRBV28,CASSLGWGGEREQYF,TGTGCCAGCAGTTTGGGTTGGGGGGGGGAGCGCGAGCAGTACTTC
once,TRBJ2-7,.,TRBV27,CASSLSRHAVSYEQYF,TGTGCCAGCAGTTTATCGAGGCATGCTGTCTCCTACGAGCAGTACTTC
.,TRBJ2-2,.,TRBV21-1,CAIKNRGQGVSGELFF,TGTGCCATCAAAAACAGGGGACAGGGCGTTTCTGGGGAGCTGTTTTTT
.,TRBJ2-2,TRBD2,TRBV27,CASSLRTSGFISGELFF,TGTGCCAGCAGTTTAAGGACTAGCGGGTTCATCAGCGGGGAGCTGTTTTTT
.,TRBJ1-1,.,TRBV19,CASSIGGGGQRTEAFF,TGTGCCAGTAGTATAGGGGGGGGTGGACAAAGGACTGAAGCTTTCTTT
.,TRBJ2-1,TRBD2,TRBV10-3,CAITEREGRSYNEQFF,TGTGCCATCACTGAGCGGGAGGGCCGTTCCTACAATGAGCAGTTCTTC
.,TRBJ2-7,.,TRBV19,CASSIAGGETYEQYF,TGTGCCAGTAGTATAGCCGGCGGGGAAACCTACGAGCAGTACTTC
.,TRBJ2-7,TRBD1,TRBV4-1,CASSQDEGTGTYEQYF,TGCGCCAGCAGCCAAGATGAGGGGACAGGCACCTACGAGCAGTACTTC
.,TRBJ1-6,.,TRBV9,CASSVEPGLVSPLHF,TGTGCCAGCAGCGTAGAACCAGGTCTTGTCTCACCCCTCCACTTT
.,TRBJ2-2,.,TRBV5-4,CASSLGGTVNTGELFF,TGTGCCAGCAGCTTGGGCGGGACAGTTAACACCGGGGAGCTGTTTTTT
.,TRBJ2-7,TRBD1,TRBV19,CASSIGGGLPGGYYEQYF,TGTGCCAGTAGTATCGGAGGGGGTCTCCCAGGGGGCTACTACGAGCAGTACTTC
once,TRBJ2-7,TRBD1,TRBV28,CASDENRGRGSYEQYF,TGTGCCAGCGACGAGAACAGGGGGCGCGGGAGCTACGAGCAGTACTTC
.,TRBJ2-1,.,TRBV27,CASSLSRTNEQFF,TGTGCCAGCAGTTTAAGCCGGACTAATGAGCAGTTCTTC
.,TRBJ2-7,.,TRBV5-4,CASSLVLPNEQYF,TGTGCCAGCAGCTTGGTACTCCCAAACGAGCAGTACTTC
.,TRBJ2-3,.,TRBV20-1,CSAVRGDTQYF,TGCAGTGCTGTTAGGGGCGATACGCAGTATTTT
.,TRBJ2-5,TRBD2,TRBV11-3,CASSQTSGGYQETQYF,TGTGCCAGCAGCCAGACTAGCGGGGGCTACCAAGAGACCCAGTACTTC
once,TRBJ2-7,.,TRBV7-2,CASSTDRRPSYEQYF,TGTGCCAGCAGTACTGACAGGCGGCCATCCTACGAGCAGTACTTC
once,TRBJ2-7,.,TRBV11-2,CASNLGGTTPYEQYF,TGTGCCAGCAATCTGGGAGGGACAACGCCCTACGAGCAGTACTTC
.,TRBJ1-6,.,TRBV28,CASSLLRGRAPLHF,TGTGCCAGCAGTTTACTCCGGGGTAGGGCACCCCTCCACTTT
.,TRBJ2-1,.,TRBV7-8,CASSPVTRYNEQFF,TGTGCCAGCAGCCCGGTAACGCGTTACAATGAGCAGTTCTTC
few,TRBJ1-1,TRBD1,TRBV7-9,CASSSRDRGENTEAFF,TGTGCCAGCAGCTCCCGGGACAGGGGAGAGAACACTGAAGCTTTCTTT
.,TRBJ2-3,TRBD2,TRBV7-2,CASSLGLAGGPTDTQYF,TGTGCCAGCAGCTTAGGGCTAGCGGGGGGGCCGACAGATACGCAGTATTTT
.,TRBJ2-7,.,TRBV11-2,CASSLGGASYEQYF,TGTGCCAGCAGCTTGGGGGGGGCCTCCTACGAGCAGTACTTC
.,TRBJ1-3,.,TRBV6-6,CASSYGGGNTIYF,TGTGCCAGCAGTTACGGTGGGGGGAACACCATATATTTT
.,TRBJ2-7,.,TRBV18,CASSPLPITGIPYEQYF,TGTGCCAGCTCACCACTACCGATTACAGGGATCCCCTACGAGCAGTACTTC
.,TRBJ1-2,TRBD1,TRBV28,CASRQTGTLGAGYGYTF,TGTGCCAGCAGACAGACAGGGACCCTCGGAGCTGGGTATGGCTACACCTTC
.,TRBJ1-4,.,TRBV6-5,CASSRTAPLNEKLFF,TGTGCCAGCAGCAGGACAGCACCCCTTAATGAAAAACTGTTTTTT
few,TRBJ2-7,.,TRBV4-3,CASSQELGSGSYEQYF,TGCGCCAGCAGCCAAGAGTTGGGTAGCGGCTCCTACGAGCAGTACTTC
.,TRBJ2-5,TRBD1,TRBV11-1,CASSFGQGQTQYF,TGTGCCAGCAGCTTCGGACAGGGGCAGACCCAGTACTTC
many,TRBJ1-2,.,TRBV4-2,CASSPGSANYGYTF,TGTGCCAGCAGCCCGGGGTCCGCTAACTATGGCTACACCTTC
.,TRBJ2-2,TRBD2,TRBV9,CASSVQGGGRTGELFF,TGTGCCAGCAGCGTACAAGGCGGGGGTCGGACCGGGGAGCTGTTTTTT
.,TRBJ1-1,.,TRBV7-2,CASTGTLGTEAFF,TGTGCCAGCACCGGGACATTGGGGACTGAAGCTTTCTTT
.,TRBJ1-1,.,TRBV6-5,CASSHGDTEAFF,TGTGCCAGCAGTCACGGGGACACTGAAGCTTTCTTT
.,TRBJ1-4,TRBD1,TRBV30,CAWSEKPGQGRRNGEKLFF,TGTGCCTGGAGCGAGAAACCGGGACAGGGGAGGCGGAATGGTGAAAAACTGTTTTTT
.,TRBJ2-5,TRBD2,TRBV7-2,CASSDSGTRRETQYF,TGTGCCAGCAGCGACTCCGGGACTAGGCGGGAGACCCAGTACTTC
once,TRBJ1-2,TRBD1,TRBV19,CASDTQGAHGYTF,TGTGCCAGTGATACACAGGGGGCACATGGCTACACCTTC
.,TRBJ2-3,TRBD2,TRBV2,CASSDPGLAGEGTQYF,TGTGCCAGCAGTGATCCGGGACTAGCGGGAGAAGGGACGCAGTATTTT
.,TRBJ2-2,TRBD2,TRBV9,CASSVAAGENTGELFF,TGTGCCAGCAGCGTAGCTGCGGGGGAGAACACCGGGGAGCTGTTTTTT
.,TRBJ1-1,.,TRBV7-9,CASSLASPFGTEAFF,TGTGCCAGCAGCTTAGCGTCCCCGTTCGGCACTGAAGCTTTCTTT
.,TRBJ2-5,TRBD1,TRBV18,CASSDGTGRETQYF,TGTGCCAGCTCAGACGGGACAGGGAGAGAGACCCAGTACTTC
.,TRBJ2-5,.,TRBV7-9,CASSLMGRRETQYF,TGTGCCAGCAGCTTAATGGGGAGGCGAGAGACCCAGTACTTC